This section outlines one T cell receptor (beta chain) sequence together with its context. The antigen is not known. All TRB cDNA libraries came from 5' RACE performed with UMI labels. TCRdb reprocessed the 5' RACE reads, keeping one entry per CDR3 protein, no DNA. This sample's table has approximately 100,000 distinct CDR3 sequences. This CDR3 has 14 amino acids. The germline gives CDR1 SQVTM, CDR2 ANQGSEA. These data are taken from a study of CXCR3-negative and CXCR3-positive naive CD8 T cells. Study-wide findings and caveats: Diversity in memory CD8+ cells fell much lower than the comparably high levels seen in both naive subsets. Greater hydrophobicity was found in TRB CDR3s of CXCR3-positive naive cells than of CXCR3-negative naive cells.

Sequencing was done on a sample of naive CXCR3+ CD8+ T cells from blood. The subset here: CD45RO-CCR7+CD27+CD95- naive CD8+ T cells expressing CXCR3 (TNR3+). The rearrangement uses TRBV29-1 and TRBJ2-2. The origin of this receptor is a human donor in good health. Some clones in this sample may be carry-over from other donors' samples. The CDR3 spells CSVVEGFDTGELFF.